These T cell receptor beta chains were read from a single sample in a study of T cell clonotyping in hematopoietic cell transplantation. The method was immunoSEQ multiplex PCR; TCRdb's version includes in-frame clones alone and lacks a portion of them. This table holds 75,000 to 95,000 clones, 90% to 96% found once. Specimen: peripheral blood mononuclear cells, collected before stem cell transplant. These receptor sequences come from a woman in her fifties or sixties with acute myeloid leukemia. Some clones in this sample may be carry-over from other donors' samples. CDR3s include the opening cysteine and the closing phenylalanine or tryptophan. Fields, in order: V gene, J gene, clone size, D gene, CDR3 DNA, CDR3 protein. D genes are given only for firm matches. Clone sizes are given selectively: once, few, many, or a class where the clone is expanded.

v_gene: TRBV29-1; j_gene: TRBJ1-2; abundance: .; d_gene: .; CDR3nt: TGCAGCGTTGAATTAGCCCAGCGAAAAGGCTATGGCTACACCTTC; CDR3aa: CSVELAQRKGYGYTF
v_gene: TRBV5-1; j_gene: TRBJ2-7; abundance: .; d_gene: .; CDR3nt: TGCGCCAGCAGCTTGAGGAACCCCTACGAGCAGTACTTC; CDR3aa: CASSLRNPYEQYF
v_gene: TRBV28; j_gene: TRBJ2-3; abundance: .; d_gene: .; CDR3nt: TGTGCCAGCAGTTTAGCGGGGTACACAGATACGCAGTATTTT; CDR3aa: CASSLAGYTDTQYF
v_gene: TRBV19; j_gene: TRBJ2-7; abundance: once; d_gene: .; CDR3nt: TGTGCCAGTAGTCCCCCCATAGGCGAGCAGTACTTC; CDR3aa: CASSPPIGEQYF
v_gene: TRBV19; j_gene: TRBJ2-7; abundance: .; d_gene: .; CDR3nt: TGTGCCAGTAGTTTCAAGGGGGGACTATACGAGCAGTACTTC; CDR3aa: CASSFKGGLYEQYF
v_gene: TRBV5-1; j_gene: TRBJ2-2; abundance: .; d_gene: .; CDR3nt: TGCGCCAGCAGCTTGTTGGTTAGGGGTGGCACCGGGGAGCTGTTTTTT; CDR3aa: CASSLLVRGGTGELFF
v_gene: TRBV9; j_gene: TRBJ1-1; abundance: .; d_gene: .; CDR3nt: TGTGCCAGCAGCGTAGGTCTGGGGGGGACCTTGAACACTGAAGCTTTCTTT; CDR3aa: CASSVGLGGTLNTEAFF
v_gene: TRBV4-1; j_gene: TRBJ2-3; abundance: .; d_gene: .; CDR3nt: TGCGCCAGCAGCTTCCTCAGGGATTCTAGCACAGATACGCAGTATTTT; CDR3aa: CASSFLRDSSTDTQYF
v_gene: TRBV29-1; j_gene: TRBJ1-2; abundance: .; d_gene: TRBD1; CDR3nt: TGCAGCGTTAACAGGGGGCTTAGCTATGGCTACACCTTC; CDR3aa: CSVNRGLSYGYTF
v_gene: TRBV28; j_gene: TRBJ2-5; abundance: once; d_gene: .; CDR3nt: TGTGCCAGCAGTCCTCCCCGTACAGGGTTGGGGGAGACCCAGTACTTC; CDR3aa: CASSPPRTGLGETQYF
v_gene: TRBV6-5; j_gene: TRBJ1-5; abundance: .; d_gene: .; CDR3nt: TGTGCCAGCACCCGAGACACGTCGGGAGGGCAGCCCCAGCATTTT; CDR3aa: CASTRDTSGGQPQHF
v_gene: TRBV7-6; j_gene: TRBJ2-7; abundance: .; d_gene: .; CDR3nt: TGTGCCAGCAGCTTAGTTCTATCCCCTTCGAAGCAGTACTTC; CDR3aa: CASSLVLSPSKQYF
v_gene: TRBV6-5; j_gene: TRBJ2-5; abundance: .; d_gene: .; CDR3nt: TGTGCCAGCAGTAGCCCGGGAGCAGCTGTGGGGGCCCAGTACTTC; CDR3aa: CASSSPGAAVGAQYF
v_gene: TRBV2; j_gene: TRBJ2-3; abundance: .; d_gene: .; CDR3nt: TGTGCCAGCAGTGAAGCTACCTTACAGGGTATACGCACAGATACGCAGTATTTT; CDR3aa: CASSEATLQGIRTDTQYF
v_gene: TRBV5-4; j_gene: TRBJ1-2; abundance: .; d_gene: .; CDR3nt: TGTGCCAGCAGCTTGCTGGGCGAAATGACGAGCTATGGCTACACCTTC; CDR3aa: CASSLLGEMTSYGYTF
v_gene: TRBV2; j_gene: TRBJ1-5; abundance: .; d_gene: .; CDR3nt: TGTGCCAGCAGTGAAGCGTTTAGCAATCAGCCCCAGCATTTT; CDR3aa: CASSEAFSNQPQHF
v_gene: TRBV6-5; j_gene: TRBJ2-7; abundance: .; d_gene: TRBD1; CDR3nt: TGTGCCAGCAGTAGTGGGACAGGGCCCTACGAGCAGTACTTC; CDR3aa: CASSSGTGPYEQYF
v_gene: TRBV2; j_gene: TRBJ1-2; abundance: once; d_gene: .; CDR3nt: TGTGCCAGCAGTGAGGGGATTAACTATGGCTACACCTTC; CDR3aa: CASSEGINYGYTF
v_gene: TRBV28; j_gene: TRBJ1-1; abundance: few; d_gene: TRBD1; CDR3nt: TGTGCCAGCCTCCTCCGGGACAGGGAAAGGGCTTTCTTT; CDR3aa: CASLLRDRERAFF
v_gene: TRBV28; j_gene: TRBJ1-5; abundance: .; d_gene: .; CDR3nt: TGTGCCAGCAGTTTACCGGGGTCCAGGAATCAGCCCCAGCATTTT; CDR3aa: CASSLPGSRNQPQHF
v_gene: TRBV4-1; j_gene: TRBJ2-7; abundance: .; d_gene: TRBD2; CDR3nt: TGCGCCAGCAGCCAAGAAATCAAGAGTTGGCTAGCGGGAGTTTACGAGCAGTACTTC; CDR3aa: CASSQEIKSWLAGVYEQYF
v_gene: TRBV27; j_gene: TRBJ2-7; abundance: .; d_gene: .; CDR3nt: TGTGCCAGCATCCCTAAGGCGGGACTGCCTTACGAGCAGTACTTC; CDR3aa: CASIPKAGLPYEQYF
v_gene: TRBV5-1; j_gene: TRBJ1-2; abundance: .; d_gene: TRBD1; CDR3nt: TGCGCCAGCAGGCGGGACAGCGCGAGCTATGGCTACACCTTC; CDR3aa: CASRRDSASYGYTF
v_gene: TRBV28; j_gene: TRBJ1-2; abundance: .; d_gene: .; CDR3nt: TGTGCCAGCAGCTACCAGAGAGCTAACTATGGCTACACCTTC; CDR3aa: CASSYQRANYGYTF
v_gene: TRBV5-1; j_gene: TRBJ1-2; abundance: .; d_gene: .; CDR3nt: TGCGCCAGCAGCTTGAATGGGGAAGGCTACACCTTC; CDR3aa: CASSLNGEGYTF
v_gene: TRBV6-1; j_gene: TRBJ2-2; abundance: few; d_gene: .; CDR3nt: TGTGCCAGCAAGTGGGAGGGGGACACCGGGGAGCTGTTTTTT; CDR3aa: CASKWEGDTGELFF
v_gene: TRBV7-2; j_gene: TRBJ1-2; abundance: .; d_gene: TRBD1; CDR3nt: TGTGCCAGCAGCTTAAAACAGGGGGCTGGGAGCTACACCTTC; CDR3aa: CASSLKQGAGSYTF
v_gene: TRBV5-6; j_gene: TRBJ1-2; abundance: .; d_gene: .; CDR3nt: TGTGCCAGCAGCTTGGCCGGCCAGCCCCTCGGCTACACCTTC; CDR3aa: CASSLAGQPLGYTF
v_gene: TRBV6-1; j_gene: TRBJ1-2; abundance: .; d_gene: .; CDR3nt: TGTGCCAGCACTGGCCCTCCGGGGGGCTACACCTTC; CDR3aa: CASTGPPGGYTF
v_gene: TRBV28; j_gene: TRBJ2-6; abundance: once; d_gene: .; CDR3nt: TGTGCCAGCTCCTTTTTAGCGATGGCCGGGGCCAACGTCCTGACTTTC; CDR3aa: CASSFLAMAGANVLTF
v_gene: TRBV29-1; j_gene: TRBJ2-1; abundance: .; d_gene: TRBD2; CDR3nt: TGCAGCGCTCCGGGACTAGCCAGTGGTGAGCAGTTCTTC; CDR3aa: CSAPGLASGEQFF
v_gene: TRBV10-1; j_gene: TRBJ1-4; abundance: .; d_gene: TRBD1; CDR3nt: TGCGCCAGCAGTGCGCCCTTGGGGACAGGGGAAGGAAAACTGTTTTTT; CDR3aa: CASSAPLGTGEGKLFF
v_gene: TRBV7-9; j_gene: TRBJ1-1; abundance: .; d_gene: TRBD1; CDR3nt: TGTGCCAGCAGCTTAACCAGGGGGAAGAACACTGAAGCTTTCTTT; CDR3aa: CASSLTRGKNTEAFF
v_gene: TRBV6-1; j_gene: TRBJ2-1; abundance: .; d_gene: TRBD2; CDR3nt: TGTGCCAGCAGTGAAGCGGCCGGGACTAAGCGGAGTGAGCAGTTCTTC; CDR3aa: CASSEAAGTKRSEQFF
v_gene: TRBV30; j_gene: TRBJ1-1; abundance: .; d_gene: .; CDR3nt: TGTGCCTGGACCCCGTACACTGAAGCTTTCTTT; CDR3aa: CAWTPYTEAFF
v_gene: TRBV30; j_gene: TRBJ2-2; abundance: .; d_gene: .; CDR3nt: TGTGCCTGGGATTTACTGGGAAGTGCGAACACCGGGGAGCTGTTTTTT; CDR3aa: CAWDLLGSANTGELFF
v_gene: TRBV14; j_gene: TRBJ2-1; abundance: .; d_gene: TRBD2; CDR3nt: TGTGCCAGCAGCCCAGGGACTACCACGAGGAACAATGAGCAGTTCTTC; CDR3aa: CASSPGTTTRNNEQFF
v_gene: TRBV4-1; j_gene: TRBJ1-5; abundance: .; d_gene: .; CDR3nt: TGCGCCAGCAGCCAAGATGTGGCATACAATCAGCCCCAGCATTTT; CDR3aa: CASSQDVAYNQPQHF
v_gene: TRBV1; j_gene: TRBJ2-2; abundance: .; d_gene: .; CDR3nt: TGCACCAGCAGCTCTATGGCGGGGGAGCTGTTTTTT; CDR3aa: CTSSSMAGELFF
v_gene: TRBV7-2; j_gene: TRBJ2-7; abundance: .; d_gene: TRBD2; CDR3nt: TGTGCCAGCAGCCCCCGGACTAGCGGCCCCTTCTACGAGCAGTACTTC; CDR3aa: CASSPRTSGPFYEQYF
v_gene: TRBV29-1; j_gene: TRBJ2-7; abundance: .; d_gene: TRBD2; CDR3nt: TGCAGCGTTGAATCGTCCTCGGGGGGCTACGAGCAGTACTTC; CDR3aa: CSVESSSGGYEQYF
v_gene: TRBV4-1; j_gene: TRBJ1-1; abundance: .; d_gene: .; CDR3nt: TGCGCCAGCAGCCAAGTAGCTTTGGTTGAAGCTTTCTTT; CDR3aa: CASSQVALVEAFF
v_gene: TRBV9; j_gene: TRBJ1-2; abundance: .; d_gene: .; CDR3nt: TGTGCCAGCAGCGTAGTGGAGGGAATCTACACCTTC; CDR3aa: CASSVVEGIYTF